Shown below are 18 T cell receptor beta chains from a single sample sequenced in a study of early T cells in non-severe SARS-CoV-2 infection. Each CDR3 protein is one row after TCRdb ran MiXCR on the 5' RACE reads. This sample has some 62,000 distinct CDR3 sequences, with more than 9% found just once. The material sequenced was whole blood. The source is an adult who was a healthcare worker with PCR-confirmed SARS-CoV-2 infection or an uninfected control (not recorded which).

The genes are TRBV15 and TRBJ1-4; possibly TRBD1 for D (5 bases). Germline CDR1 LNHNV, CDR2 YYDKDF (reference sequence). This CDR3 contains 15 residues. V was shortened by 6 bases and J by 4 bases, with 15 bases between the two germline ends. In DNA form, the CDR3 reads TGTGCCACCAGGGATCCGGGACTGTTTAATGAAAAACTGTTTTTT. It translates to CATRDPGLFNEKLFF. Full variable domain (missing parts from reference TRBV15 and TRBJ1-4): DAMVIQNPRYQVTQFGKPVTLSCSQTLNHNVMYWYQQKSSQAPKLLFHYYDKDFNNEADTPDNFQSRRPNTSFCFLDIRSPGLGDTAMYLCATRDPGLFNEKLFFGSGTQLSVL.

V gene TRBV15 combines with J gene TRBJ2-2; D may be TRBD2 (6 bases). V dropped 1 base and J dropped 4 bases, with 10 bases sitting between them. CDR1 and CDR2 from the germline V gene are LNHNV and YYDKDF (reference sequence). The CDR3 has 15 residues. The CDR3 region is CATSRGGEGTGELFF. Written as DNA, the CDR3 is TGTGCCACCAGCAGAGGCGGGGAAGGCACCGGGGAGCTGTTTTTT.

Remarks on this clonotype: The junction departs from the called germline gene at one end, perhaps through a read error. The chain recombines TRBV27 with TRBJ2-2; D possibly corresponds to TRBD2 (5 bases). CDR3 length: 11 residues. The germline V gene encodes CDR1 MNHEY and CDR2 SMNVEV (reference sequence). CDR3 loop: CASSSAGKLFF. The CDR3 region has the DNA TGTGCCAGCAGTTCTGCCGGGAAGCTGTTTTTT.

The V call is TRBV7-9, the J call TRBJ2-6; 11 nucleotides align to TRBD2. V lost 3 bases, J lost 2 bases, and 3 bases stayed unmatched. The V gene's germline CDR1 is SEHNR and CDR2 FQNEAQ (reference sequence). This CDR3 has 17 amino acids. The CDR3 DNA reads TGTGCCAGCAGCTTTAGCGGGGGGGCCCCTGGGGCCAACGTCCTGACTTTC. The encoded protein is CASSFSGGAPGANVLTF. The whole variable domain, filled in from reference TRBV7-9 and TRBJ2-6, reads DTGVSQNPRHKITKRGQNVTFRCDPISEHNRLYWYRQTLGQGPEFLTYFQNEAQLEKSRLLSDRFSAERPKGSFSTLEIQRTEQGDSAMYLCASSFSGGAPGANVLTFGAGSRLTVL.

In this sample, this clonotype turned up many times. The gene calls are TRBV28 and TRBJ2-2; no reliable D call. Between the trimmed V and J ends, which lost 3 bases and 2 bases, there was a span of 10 bases. CDR3 length: 15 residues. Germline V CDR1 and CDR2: MDHEN, SYDVKM. As DNA, the CDR3 is TGTGCCAGCAGTTTTGGTGGATATAACACCGGGGAGCTGTTTTTT. It specifies CASSFGGYNTGELFF.

The chain joins TRBV5-1 to TRBJ2-5; no definite D call. Germline lookup yields CDR1 SGHRS and CDR2 YFSETQ. The CDR3 consists of 16 residues. V dropped 0 bases and J dropped 3 bases, with 15 bases sitting between them. The CDR3 is CASSLDWTGAKETQYF. CDR3 DNA sequence: TGCGCCAGCAGCTTGGATTGGACCGGAGCCAAAGAGACCCAGTACTTC.

This clonotype is termed medium-sized (0.01 to 0.1%). The rearrangement joins TRBV28 to TRBJ2-5; D is ambiguous. The CDR3 runs 12 residues. The V and J ends lost 6 bases and 4 bases respectively, with 9 bases between them. Germline V CDR1 and CDR2: MDHEN, SYDVKM. The CDR3 DNA sequence: TGTGCCAGCAGCTTACTCGGAGAGACCCAGTACTTC. This gives the protein CASSLLGETQYF. Supplemented by reference TRBV28 and TRBJ2-5, the full variable domain reads DVKVTQSSRYLVKRTGEKVFLECVQDMDHENMFWYRQDPGLGLRLIYFSYDVKMKEKGDIPEGYSVSREKKERFSLILESASTNQTSMYLCASSLLGETQYFGPGTRLLVL.

This clonotype showed up just once. The chain carries TRBV25-1 and TRBJ2-2; D uncertain. This CDR3 has 13 residues. Trimming cost V 7 bases and J 2 bases, with 8 bases left between them. Germline-derived CDR1 and CDR2 are MGHDK and SYGVNS. The CDR3 DNA is TGTGCCAGCACATACAGAAACACCGGGGAGCTGTTTTTT. Translation: CASTYRNTGELFF.

This clonotype has a handful of counts. The chain combines TRBV20-1 with TRBJ1-2; no clear D gene. Trimming stripped 6 bases from V and 4 bases from J, with 15 bases between. The CDR3 spans 13 residues. Germline values: CDR1 DFQATT, CDR2 SNEGSKA (reference sequence). CDR3 in DNA: TGCAGTGCCAAAAACCCAGGAGCCTATGGCTACACCTTC. Its translation: CSAKNPGAYGYTF.

This clonotype was counted only a few times. The rearrangement links TRBV6-6 to TRBJ2-3; no firm D call. Trimming stripped 2 bases from V and 4 bases from J, with 7 bases between. The CDR3 totals 13 residues. CDR1 and CDR2 (germline): MNHNY, SVGAGI (reference sequence). CDR3 bases: TGTGCCAGCAGTTACACCGGTGCAGATACGCAGTATTTT. Translating it yields CASSYTGADTQYF.

The chain recombines TRBV2 with TRBJ2-2; D not certain. The CDR3 has 14 amino acids. Between the trimmed V and J ends, which lost 3 bases and 4 bases, there was a span of 9 bases. Per the germline V gene, CDR1 is SNHLY and CDR2 is FYNNEI. The CDR3 DNA sequence: TGTGCCAGCAGTGATTGGTTTTTCACCGGGGAGCTGTTTTTT. Translated, it gives CASSDWFFTGELFF.

This clonotype was seen a handful of times. The chain joins TRBV12-3 or TRBV12-4 to TRBJ1-2, with D tentatively TRBD1 (6 bases). Trimming removed 3 bases from V and 6 bases from J, with 20 bases in between. There are 16 residues in the CDR3. CDR3 bases: TGTGCCAGCAGTTTTGGGCCCCTCGGGGGGGGGCATGGCTACACCTTC. This gives the protein CASSFGPLGGGHGYTF.

This clonotype was counted at least ten times. The chain has TRBV12-5 and TRBJ1-2, with D tentatively TRBD1 (6 bases). V lost 8 bases and J 8 bases, leaving 15 bases between the germline ends. Germline CDR1 is LGHNT and CDR2 is FRNRAP. CDR3 length: 12 amino acids. The CDR3 DNA reads TGTGCTAGTTCCCCGGGACAAGCAGGCTACACCTTC. This encodes CASSPGQAGYTF. Full variable domain (missing parts from reference TRBV12-5 and TRBJ1-2): DARVTQTPRHKVTEMGQEVTMRCQPILGHNTVFWYRQTMMQGLELLAYFRNRAPLDDSGMPKDRFSAEMPDATLATLKIQPSEPRDSAVYFCASSPGQAGYTFGSGTRLTVV.

This clonotype was found a few times. The chain employs TRBV2 and TRBJ1-3, with TRBD1 matching over 7 bases. The V segment lost 5 bases and the J segment 5 bases; nucleotides outside the gene matches: 6. Germline CDR1 reads SNHLY; CDR2 reads FYNNEI. The CDR3 is 14 amino acids. The CDR3 region is CASSRGGQRNTIYF. The CDR3 DNA follows: TGTGCCAGCAGTCGTGGGGGACAGCGAAACACCATATATTTT.

This clonotype was found a few times. The chain employs TRBV9 and TRBJ2-3; D is ambiguous. The CDR3 contains 18 residues. In germline, CDR1 is SGDLS, CDR2 YYNGEE. The V end lost 0 bases, the J end lost 0 bases, and 17 bases lay between the germline ends. For the CDR3, the DNA is TGTGCCAGCAGCGTAGTGGTAGGATTGGATCCTAGCACAGATACGCAGTATTTT. It is translated as CASSVVVGLDPSTDTQYF.

V usage is TRBV5-1 and J usage is TRBJ2-3, with 10 bases identical to TRBD2. Germline-derived CDR1 and CDR2 are SGHRS and YFSETQ. The CDR3 is 18 amino acids. Trimming removed 0 bases from V and 4 bases from J; junction bases left unmatched: 11. For the CDR3, the DNA is TGCGCCAGCAGCTTGGCCAGCGGGGGGGCCTTATCCCCAGATACGCAGTATTTT. Translated, it gives CASSLASGGALSPDTQYF.

This clonotype was detected a few times. The chain carries TRBV12-3 or TRBV12-4 and TRBJ2-1; 14 bases fit TRBD2. V lost 7 bases to trimming and J lost 0 bases; unmatched junction nucleotides: 11. The CDR3 runs 19 residues. CDR3 DNA sequence: TGTGCCAGCACCCCAGCTCCCGGGACTAGCGGGAGCTCCTACAATGAGCAGTTCTTC. Its translation: CASTPAPGTSGSSYNEQFF.

There are a few counts of this clonotype. The chain links TRBV5-1 to TRBJ1-4; D gene ambiguous. Germline V gene sequence: CDR1 SGHRS, CDR2 YFSETQ. The CDR3 covers 14 residues. The V gene lost 0 bases and the J gene lost 0 bases, with 3 bases spanning the gap. The CDR3 loop is CASSLDTTNEKLFF. In DNA, the CDR3 is TGCGCCAGCAGCTTGGACACAACTAATGAAAAACTGTTTTTT.